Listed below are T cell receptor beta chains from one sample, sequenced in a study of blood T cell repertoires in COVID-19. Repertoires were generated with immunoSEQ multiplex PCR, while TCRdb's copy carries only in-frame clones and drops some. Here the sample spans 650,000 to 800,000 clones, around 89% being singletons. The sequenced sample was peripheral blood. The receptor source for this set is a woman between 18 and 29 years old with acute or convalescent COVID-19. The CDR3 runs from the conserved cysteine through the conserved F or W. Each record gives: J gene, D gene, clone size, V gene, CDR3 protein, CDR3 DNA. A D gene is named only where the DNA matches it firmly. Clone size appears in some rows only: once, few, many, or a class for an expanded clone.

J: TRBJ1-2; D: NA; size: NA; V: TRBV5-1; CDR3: CASSLDRNTNYGYTF; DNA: TGCGCCAGCAGCCTAGACAGGAACACTAACTATGGCTACACCTTC
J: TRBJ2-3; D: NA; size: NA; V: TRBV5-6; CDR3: CASSFEAGARDTQYF; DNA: TGTGCCAGCAGCTTTGAGGCGGGGGCAAGAGATACGCAGTATTTT
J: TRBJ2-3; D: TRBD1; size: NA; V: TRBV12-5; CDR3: CASGPNRGQGTDTQYF; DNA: TGTGCTAGTGGTCCCAACCGAGGACAGGGCACAGATACGCAGTATTTT
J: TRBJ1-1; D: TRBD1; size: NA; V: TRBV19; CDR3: CASSLQRGQEAFF; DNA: TGTGCCAGTAGTCTCCAACGGGGACAGGAAGCTTTCTTT
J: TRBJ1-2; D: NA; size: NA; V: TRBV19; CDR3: CASSIGRGPYGYTF; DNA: TGTGCCAGTAGTATCGGCAGGGGACCCTATGGCTACACCTTC
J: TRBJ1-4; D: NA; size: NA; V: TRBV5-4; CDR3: CASSSPREGTNEKLFF; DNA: TGTGCCAGCAGCTCACCTCGGGAGGGAACTAATGAAAAACTGTTTTTT
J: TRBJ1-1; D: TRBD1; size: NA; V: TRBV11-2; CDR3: CASSSGQGWVGVF; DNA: TGTGCCAGCAGCTCTGGACAGGGGTGGGTTGGGGTCTTT
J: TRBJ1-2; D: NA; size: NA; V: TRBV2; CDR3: CASSAKPPGHISGYTF; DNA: TGTGCCAGCAGTGCTAAACCACCGGGACACATCTCCGGCTACACCTTC
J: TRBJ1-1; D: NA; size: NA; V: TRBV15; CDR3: CATRSLGGVAEAFF; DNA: TGTGCCACCAGGTCCCTAGGGGGGGTGGCTGAAGCTTTCTTT
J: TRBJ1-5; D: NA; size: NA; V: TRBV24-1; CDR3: CATSRGYSNQPQHF; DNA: TGTGCCACCAGCAGGGGTTATAGCAATCAGCCCCAGCATTTT
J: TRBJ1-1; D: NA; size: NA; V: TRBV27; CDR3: CASSPTGINTEAFF; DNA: TGTGCCAGCAGTCCAACGGGGATTAACACTGAAGCTTTCTTT
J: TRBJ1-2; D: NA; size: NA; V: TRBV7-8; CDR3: CASSVVGGADGYTF; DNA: TGTGCCAGCAGCGTCGTGGGGGGAGCAGATGGCTACACCTTC
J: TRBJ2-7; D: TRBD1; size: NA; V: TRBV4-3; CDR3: CASSQPSGTGGVEQYF; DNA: TGCGCCAGCAGCCAACCATCCGGGACAGGGGGTGTCGAGCAGTACTTC
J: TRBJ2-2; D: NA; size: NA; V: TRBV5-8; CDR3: CASSLGVANTGELFF; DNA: TGTGCCAGCAGCTTAGGAGTCGCGAACACCGGGGAGCTGTTTTTT
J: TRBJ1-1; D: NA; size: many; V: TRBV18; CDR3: CASSPIREATEAFF; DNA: TGTGCCAGCTCACCGATCAGGGAAGCGACTGAAGCTTTCTTT
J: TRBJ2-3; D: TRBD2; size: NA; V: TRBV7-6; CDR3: CASSLVPPGGITDTQYF; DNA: TGTGCCAGCAGCTTAGTACCTCCGGGGGGGATTACAGATACGCAGTATTTT
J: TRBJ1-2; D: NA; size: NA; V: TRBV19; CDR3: CASNVDRNYGYTF; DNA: TGTGCCAGTAACGTAGACAGGAACTATGGCTACACCTTC
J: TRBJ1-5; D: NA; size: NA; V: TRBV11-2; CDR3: CASSIGGRGSNQPQHF; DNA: TGTGCCAGCAGCATAGGCGGCAGGGGAAGCAATCAGCCCCAGCATTTT
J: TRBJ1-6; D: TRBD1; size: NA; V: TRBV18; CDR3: CASSPQGASPNSPLHF; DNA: TGTGCCAGCTCACCACAGGGGGCTTCTCCCAATTCACCCCTCCACTTT
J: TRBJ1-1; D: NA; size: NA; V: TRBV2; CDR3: CASSEVGPSAFF; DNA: TGTGCCAGCAGTGAAGTGGGCCCGAGTGCTTTCTTT
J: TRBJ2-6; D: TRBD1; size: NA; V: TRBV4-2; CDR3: CASSQGAGGSGANVLTF; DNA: TGTGCCAGCAGCCAAGGGGCAGGGGGCTCTGGGGCCAACGTCCTGACTTTC
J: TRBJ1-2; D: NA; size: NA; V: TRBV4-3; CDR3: CASSQDSGTPYGYTF; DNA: TGCGCCAGCAGCCAAGATTCAGGGACACCCTATGGCTACACCTTC
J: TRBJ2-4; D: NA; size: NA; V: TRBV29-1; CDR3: CSVEAPGNLAKNIQYF; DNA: TGCAGCGTTGAAGCGCCAGGCAACCTAGCCAAAAACATTCAGTACTTC
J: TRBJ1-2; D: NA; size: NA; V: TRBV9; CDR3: CASSVVRNGYTF; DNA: TGTGCCAGCAGCGTAGTCAGGAATGGCTACACCTTC
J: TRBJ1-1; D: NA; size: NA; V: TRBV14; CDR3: CASSQVGPGTEAFF; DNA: TGTGCCAGCAGCCAAGTGGGCCCTGGCACTGAAGCTTTCTTT
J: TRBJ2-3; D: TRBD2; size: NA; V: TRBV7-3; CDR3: CASSLNRGGTDTQYF; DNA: TGTGCCAGCAGCTTAAATCGGGGGGGCACAGATACGCAGTATTTT
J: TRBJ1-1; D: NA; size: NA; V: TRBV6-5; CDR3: CASSTSPSRGAFF; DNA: TGTGCCAGCAGTACTAGCCCGAGTCGGGGGGCTTTCTTT
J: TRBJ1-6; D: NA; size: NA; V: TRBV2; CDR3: CASSQDVGGGLWNSPLHF; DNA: TGTGCCAGCAGTCAAGATGTGGGGGGGGGTCTATGGAATTCACCCCTCCACTTT
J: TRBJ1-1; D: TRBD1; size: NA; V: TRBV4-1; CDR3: CASSQVDRATEAFF; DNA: TGCGCCAGCAGCCAGGTTGACAGGGCGACTGAAGCTTTCTTT
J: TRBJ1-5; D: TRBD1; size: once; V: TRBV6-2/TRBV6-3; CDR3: CASSSRTGNQPQHF; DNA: TGTGCCAGCAGTTCCCGGACAGGGAATCAGCCCCAGCATTTT
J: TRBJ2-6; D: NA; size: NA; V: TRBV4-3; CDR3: CASSQDPGVGANVLTF; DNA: TGCGCCAGCAGCCAAGATCCGGGGGTGGGGGCCAACGTCCTGACTTTC
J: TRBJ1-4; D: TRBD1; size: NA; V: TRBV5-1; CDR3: CASSGMTGRSEKLFF; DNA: TGCGCCAGCAGCGGAATGACAGGGAGGAGTGAAAAACTGTTTTTT